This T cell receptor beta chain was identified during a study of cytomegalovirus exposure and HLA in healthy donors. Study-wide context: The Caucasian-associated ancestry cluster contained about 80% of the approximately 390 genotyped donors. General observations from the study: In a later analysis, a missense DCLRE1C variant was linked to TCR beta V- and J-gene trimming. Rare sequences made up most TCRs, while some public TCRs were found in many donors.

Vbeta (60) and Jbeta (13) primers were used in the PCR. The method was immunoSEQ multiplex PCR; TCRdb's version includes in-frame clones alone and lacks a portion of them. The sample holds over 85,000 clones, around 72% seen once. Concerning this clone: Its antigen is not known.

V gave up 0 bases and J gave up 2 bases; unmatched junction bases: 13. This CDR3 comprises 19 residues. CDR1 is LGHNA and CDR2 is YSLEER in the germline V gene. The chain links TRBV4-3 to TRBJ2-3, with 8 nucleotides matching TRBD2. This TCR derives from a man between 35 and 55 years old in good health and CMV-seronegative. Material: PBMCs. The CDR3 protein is CASSQERLEAGVTTDTQYF. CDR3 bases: TGCGCCAGCAGCCAAGAGCGTTTGGAAGCGGGGGTAACCACAGATACGCAGTATTTT.